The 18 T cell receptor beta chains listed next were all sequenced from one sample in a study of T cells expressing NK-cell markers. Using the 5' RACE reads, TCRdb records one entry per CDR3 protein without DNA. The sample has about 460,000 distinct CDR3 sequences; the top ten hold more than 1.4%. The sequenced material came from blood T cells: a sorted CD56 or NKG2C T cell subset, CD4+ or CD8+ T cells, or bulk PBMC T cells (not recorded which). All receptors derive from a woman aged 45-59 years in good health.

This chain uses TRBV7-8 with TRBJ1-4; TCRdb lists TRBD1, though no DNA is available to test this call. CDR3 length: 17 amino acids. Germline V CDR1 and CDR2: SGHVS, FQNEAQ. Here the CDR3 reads CASSFVPNDRVGEKLFF.

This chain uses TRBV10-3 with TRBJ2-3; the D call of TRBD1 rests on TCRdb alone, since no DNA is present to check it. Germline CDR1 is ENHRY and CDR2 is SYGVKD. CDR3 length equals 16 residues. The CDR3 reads CAISDSGREVSDTQYF.

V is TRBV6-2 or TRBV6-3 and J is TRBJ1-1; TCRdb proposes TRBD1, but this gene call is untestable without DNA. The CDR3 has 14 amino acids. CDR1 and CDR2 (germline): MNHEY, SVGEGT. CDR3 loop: CASKGYVDRAEAFF.

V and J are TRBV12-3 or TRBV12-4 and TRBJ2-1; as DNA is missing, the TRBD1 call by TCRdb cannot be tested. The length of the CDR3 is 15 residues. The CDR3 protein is CASSLTGAVYNEQFF.

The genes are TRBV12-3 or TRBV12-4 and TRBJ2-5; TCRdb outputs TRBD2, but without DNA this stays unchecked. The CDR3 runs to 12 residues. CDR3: CASSPAGETQYF.

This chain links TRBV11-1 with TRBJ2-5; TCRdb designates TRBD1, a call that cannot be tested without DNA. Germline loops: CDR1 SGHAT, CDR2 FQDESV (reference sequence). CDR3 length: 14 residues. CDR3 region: CASSRPGGAETQYF.

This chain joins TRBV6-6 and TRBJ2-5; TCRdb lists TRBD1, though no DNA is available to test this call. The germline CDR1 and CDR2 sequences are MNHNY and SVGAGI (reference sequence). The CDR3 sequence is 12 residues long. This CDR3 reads CASVGTTETQYF.

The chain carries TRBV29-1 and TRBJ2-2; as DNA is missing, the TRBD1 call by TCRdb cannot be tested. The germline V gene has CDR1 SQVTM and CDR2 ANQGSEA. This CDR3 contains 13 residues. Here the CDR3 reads CSVLRAQGGELFF.

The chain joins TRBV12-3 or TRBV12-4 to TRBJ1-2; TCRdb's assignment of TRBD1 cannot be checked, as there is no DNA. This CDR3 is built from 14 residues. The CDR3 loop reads CASSFRQGSYGYTF.

CDR3 amino acids: CSVTGRSYNEQFF. The chain links TRBV29-1 to TRBJ2-1. The CDR3 has 13 residues. In germline, CDR1 is SQVTM, CDR2 ANQGSEA.

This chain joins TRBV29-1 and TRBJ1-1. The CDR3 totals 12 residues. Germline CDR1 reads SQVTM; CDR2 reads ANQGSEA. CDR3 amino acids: CSVLRRDTEAFF.

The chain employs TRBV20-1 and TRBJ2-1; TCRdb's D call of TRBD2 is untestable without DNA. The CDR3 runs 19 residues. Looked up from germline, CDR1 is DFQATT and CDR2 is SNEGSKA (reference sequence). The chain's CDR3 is CSAREHGLAGFIGGNEQFF.

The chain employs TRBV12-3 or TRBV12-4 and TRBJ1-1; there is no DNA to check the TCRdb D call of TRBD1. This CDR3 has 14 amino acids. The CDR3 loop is CASTPVGGNTEAFF.

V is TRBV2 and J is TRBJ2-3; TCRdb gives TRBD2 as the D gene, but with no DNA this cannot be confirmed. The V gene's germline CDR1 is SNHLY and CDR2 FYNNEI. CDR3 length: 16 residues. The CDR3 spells CASSAGLAGRTDTQYF.

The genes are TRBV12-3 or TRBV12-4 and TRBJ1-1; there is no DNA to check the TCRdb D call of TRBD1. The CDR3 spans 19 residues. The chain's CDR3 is CASSSGQGFGGTMNTEAFF.

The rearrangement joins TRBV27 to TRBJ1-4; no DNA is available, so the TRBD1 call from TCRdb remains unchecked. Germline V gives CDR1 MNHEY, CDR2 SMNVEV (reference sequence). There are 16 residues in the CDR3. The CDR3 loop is CASSQQGSATNEKLFF.

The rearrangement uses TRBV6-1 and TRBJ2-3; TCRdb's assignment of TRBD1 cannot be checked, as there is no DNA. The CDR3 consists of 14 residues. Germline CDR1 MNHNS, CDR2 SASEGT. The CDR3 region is CAAGTGTVTDTQYF.

The CDR3 is CASSRSGTRGGETQYF. The chain couples TRBV18 to TRBJ2-5; no DNA is available, so the TRBD2 call from TCRdb remains unchecked. CDR3 length: 16 residues. Germline CDR1 reads KGHSH; CDR2 reads LQKENI.